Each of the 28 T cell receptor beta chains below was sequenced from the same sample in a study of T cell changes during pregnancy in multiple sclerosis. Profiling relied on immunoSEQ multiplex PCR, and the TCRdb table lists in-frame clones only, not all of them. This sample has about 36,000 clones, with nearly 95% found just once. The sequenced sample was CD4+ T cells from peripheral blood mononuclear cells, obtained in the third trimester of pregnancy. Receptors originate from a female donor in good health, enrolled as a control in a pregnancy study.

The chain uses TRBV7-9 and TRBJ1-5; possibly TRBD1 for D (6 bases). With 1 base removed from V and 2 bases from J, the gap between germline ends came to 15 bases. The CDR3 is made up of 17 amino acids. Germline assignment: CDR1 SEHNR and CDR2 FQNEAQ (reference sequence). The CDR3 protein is CASSLVSGGDGNQPQHF. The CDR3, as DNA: TGTGCCAGCAGCTTAGTGTCTGGGGGCGATGGCAATCAGCCCCAGCATTTT.

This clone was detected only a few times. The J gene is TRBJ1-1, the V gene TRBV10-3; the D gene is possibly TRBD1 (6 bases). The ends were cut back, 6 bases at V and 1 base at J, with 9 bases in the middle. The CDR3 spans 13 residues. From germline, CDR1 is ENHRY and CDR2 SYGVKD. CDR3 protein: CAIRDRSNTEAFF. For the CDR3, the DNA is TGTGCCATCAGGGACAGATCGAACACTGAAGCTTTCTTT.

The CDR3 DNA reads as TGTGCCAGTAGTATTTTGGGACAGAACTACGAGCAGTACTTC. Protein product: CASSILGQNYEQYF. The V gene is TRBV19, the J gene TRBJ2-7, with 7 bases identical to TRBD1. The CDR3 runs 14 residues. The V gene's germline CDR1 is LNHDA and CDR2 SQIVND (reference sequence). The V gene end was trimmed by 3 bases and the J gene end by 3 bases; junction bases not matched to a gene: 5.

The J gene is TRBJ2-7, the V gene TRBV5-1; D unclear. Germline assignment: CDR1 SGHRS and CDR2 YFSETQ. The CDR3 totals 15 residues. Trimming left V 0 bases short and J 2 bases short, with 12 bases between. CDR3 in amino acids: CASSLDLYEPYEQYF. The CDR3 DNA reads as TGCGCCAGCAGCTTGGATCTCTATGAACCCTACGAGCAGTACTTC.

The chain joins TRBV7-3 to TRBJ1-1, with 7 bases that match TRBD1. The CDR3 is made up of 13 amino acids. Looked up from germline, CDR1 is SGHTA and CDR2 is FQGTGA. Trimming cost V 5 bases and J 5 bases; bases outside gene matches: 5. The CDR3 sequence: CASSQGGATEAFF. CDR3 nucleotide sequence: TGTGCCAGCAGCCAAGGGGGCGCGACTGAAGCTTTCTTT.

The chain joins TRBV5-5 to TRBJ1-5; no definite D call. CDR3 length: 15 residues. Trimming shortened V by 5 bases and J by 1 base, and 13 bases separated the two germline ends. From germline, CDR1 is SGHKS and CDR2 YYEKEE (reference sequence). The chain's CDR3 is CASRPGRASNQPQHF. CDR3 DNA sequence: TGTGCCAGCAGGCCCGGGAGGGCGAGCAATCAGCCCCAGCATTTT.

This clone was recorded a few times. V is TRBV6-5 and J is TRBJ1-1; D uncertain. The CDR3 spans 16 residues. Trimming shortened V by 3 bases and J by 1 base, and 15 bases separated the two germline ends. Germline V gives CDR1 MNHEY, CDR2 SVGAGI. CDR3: CASSYSPTAGNTEAFF. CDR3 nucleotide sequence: TGTGCCAGCAGTTATTCACCCACGGCAGGGAACACTGAAGCTTTCTTT.

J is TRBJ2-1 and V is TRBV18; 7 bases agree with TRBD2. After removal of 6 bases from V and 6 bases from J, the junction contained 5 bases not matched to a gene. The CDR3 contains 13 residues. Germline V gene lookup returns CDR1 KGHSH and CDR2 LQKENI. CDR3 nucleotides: TGTGCCAGCTCTACGGGCGGGGGCAATGAGCAGTTCTTC. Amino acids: CASSTGGGNEQFF. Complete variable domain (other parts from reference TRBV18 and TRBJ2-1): NAGVMQNPRHLVRRRGQEARLRCSPMKGHSHVYWYRQLPEEGLKFMVYLQKENIIDESGMPKERFSAEFPKEGPSILRIQQVVRGDSAAYFCASSTGGGNEQFFGPGTRLTVL.

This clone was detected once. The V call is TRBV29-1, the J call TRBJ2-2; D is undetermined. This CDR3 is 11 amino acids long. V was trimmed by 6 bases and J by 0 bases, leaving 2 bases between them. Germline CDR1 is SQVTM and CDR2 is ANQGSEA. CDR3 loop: CSVSNTGELFF. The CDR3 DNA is TGCAGCGTCTCGAACACCGGGGAGCTGTTTTTT.

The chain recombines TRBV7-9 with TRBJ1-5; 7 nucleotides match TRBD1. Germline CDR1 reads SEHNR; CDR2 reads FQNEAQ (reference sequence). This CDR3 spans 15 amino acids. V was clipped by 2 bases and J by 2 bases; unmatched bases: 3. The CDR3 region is CASSLTGDRNQPQHF. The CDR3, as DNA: TGTGCCAGCAGCTTAACAGGGGACCGCAATCAGCCCCAGCATTTT.

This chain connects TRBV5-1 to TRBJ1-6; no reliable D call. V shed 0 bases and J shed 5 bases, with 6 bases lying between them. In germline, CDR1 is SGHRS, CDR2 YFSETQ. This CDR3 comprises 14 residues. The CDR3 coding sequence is TGCGCCAGCAGCTTGGGGCAAGATAATTCACCCCTCCACTTT. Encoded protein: CASSLGQDNSPLHF.

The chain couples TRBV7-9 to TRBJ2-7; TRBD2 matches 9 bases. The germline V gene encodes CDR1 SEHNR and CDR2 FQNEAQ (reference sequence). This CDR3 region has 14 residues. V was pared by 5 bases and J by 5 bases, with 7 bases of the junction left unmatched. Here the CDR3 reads CASSVGGGANEQYF. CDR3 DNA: TGTGCCAGCAGCGTCGGCGGGGGGGCCAACGAGCAGTACTTC.

The CDR3 DNA sequence: TGTGCCAGCAGCCCTACTAGCGGGGGGGCAAGTTGGCAGTTCTTC. This translates into CASSPTSGGASWQFF. The chain joins TRBV6-6 to TRBJ2-1; the match to TRBD2 covers 13 bases. Trimming removed 6 bases from V and 12 bases from J; junction bases left unmatched: 11. This CDR3 comprises 15 residues. Germline CDR1 is MNHNY and CDR2 is SVGAGI (reference sequence).

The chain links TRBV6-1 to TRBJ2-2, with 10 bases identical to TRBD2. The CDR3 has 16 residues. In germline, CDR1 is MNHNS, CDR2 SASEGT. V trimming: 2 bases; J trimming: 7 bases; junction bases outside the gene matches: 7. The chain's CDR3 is CASSEPGLARGGELFF. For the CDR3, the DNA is TGTGCCAGCAGTGAACCGGGACTAGCGAGGGGCGGGGAGCTGTTTTTT.

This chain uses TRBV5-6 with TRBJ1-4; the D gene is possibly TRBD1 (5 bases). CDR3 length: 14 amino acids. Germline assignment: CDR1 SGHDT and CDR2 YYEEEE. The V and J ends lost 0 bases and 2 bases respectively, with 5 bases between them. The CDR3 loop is CASSLAGTNEKLFF. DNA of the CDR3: TGTGCCAGCAGCTTGGCAGGGACTAATGAAAAACTGTTTTTT.

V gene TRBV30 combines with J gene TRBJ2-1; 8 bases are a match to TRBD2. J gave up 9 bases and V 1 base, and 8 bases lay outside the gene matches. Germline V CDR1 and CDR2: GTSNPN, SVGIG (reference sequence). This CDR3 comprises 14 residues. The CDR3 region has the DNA TGTGCCTGGAGTGGGCGGGGGGTCACTGGTGAGCAGTTCTTC. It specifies CAWSGRGVTGEQFF. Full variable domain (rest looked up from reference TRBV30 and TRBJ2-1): SQTIHQWPATLVQPVGSPLSLECTVEGTSNPNLYWYRQAAGRGLQLLFYSVGIGQISSEVPQNLSASRPQDRQFILSSKKLLLSDSGFYLCAWSGRGVTGEQFFGPGTRLTVL.

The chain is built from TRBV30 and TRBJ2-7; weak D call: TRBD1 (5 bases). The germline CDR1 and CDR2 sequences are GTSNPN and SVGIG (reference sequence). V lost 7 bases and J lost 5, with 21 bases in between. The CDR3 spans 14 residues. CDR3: CASQERQPGDEQYF. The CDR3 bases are TGTGCCTCCCAGGAGAGACAGCCAGGCGACGAGCAGTACTTC.

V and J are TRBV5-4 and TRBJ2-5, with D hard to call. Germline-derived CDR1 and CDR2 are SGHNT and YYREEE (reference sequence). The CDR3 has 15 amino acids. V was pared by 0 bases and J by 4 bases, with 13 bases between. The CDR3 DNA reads TGTGCCAGCAGCTTGGCGGTGGGCCAATTAGAGACCCAGTACTTC. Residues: CASSLAVGQLETQYF.

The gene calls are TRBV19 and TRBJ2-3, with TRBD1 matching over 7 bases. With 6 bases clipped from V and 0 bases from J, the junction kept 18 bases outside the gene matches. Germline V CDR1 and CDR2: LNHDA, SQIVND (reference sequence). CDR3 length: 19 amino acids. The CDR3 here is CASSPNNRGRDSSTDTQYF. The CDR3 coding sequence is TGTGCCAGTAGCCCGAATAACAGGGGCCGGGATTCTAGCACAGATACGCAGTATTTT. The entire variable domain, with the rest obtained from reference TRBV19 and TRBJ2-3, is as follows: DGGITQSPKYLFRKEGQNVTLSCEQNLNHDAMYWYRQDPGQGLRLIYYSQIVNDFQKGDIAEGYSVSREKKESFPLTVTSAQKNPTAFYLCASSPNNRGRDSSTDTQYFGPGTRLTVL.

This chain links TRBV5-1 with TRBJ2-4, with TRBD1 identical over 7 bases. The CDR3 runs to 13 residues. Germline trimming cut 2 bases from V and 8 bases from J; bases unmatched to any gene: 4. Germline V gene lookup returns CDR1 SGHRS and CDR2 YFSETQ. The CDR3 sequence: CASSLGGEDIQYF. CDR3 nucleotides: TGCGCCAGCAGCTTAGGGGGCGAGGACATTCAGTACTTC.

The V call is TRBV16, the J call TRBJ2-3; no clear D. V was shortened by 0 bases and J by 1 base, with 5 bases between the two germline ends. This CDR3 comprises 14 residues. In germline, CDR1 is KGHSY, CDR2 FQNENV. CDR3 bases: TGTGCCAGCAGCCAATCGGGCGGCACAGATACGCAGTATTTT. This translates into CASSQSGGTDTQYF.

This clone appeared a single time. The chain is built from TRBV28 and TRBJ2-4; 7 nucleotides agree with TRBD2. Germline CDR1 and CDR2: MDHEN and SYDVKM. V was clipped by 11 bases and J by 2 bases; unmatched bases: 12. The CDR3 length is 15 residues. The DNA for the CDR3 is TGTGCCTCCGAGGAGGGAGGGGCAACCAAAAACATTCAGTACTTC. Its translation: CASEEGGATKNIQYF.

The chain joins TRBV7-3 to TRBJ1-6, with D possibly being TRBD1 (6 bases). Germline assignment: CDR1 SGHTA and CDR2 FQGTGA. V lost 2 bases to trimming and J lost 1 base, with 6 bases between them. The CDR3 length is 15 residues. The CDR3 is CASSLQGSYNSPLHF. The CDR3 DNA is TGTGCCAGCAGCTTACAGGGGTCCTATAATTCACCCCTCCACTTT.

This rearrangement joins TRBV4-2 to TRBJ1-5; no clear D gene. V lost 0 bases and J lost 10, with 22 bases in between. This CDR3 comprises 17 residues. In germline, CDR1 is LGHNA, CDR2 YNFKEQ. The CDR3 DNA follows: TGTGCCAGCAGCCAAGATAGGCAGGTAAACCCATTCAGACCCCAGCATTTT. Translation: CASSQDRQVNPFRPQHF.

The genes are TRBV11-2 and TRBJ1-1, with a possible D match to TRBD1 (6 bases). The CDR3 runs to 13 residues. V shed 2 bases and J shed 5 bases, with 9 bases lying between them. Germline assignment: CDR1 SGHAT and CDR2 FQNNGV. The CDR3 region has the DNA TGTGCCAGCAGCTTATACAGGGCTACTGAAGCTTTCTTT. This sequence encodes CASSLYRATEAFF.

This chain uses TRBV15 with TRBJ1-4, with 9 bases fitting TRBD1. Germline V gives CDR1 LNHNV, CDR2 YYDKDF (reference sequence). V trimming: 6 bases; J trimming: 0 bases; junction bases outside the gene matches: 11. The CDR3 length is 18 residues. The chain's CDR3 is CATRRGTGSQATNEKLFF. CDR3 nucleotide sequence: TGTGCCACCAGACGGGGGACAGGGAGCCAGGCAACTAATGAAAAACTGTTTTTT. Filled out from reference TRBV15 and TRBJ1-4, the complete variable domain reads DAMVIQNPRYQVTQFGKPVTLSCSQTLNHNVMYWYQQKSSQAPKLLFHYYDKDFNNEADTPDNFQSRRPNTSFCFLDIRSPGLGDTAMYLCATRRGTGSQATNEKLFFGSGTQLSVL.

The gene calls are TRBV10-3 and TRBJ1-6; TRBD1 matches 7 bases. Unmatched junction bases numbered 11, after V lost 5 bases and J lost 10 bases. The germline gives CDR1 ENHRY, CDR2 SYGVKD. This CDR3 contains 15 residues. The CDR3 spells CAISMDDRAVSPLHF. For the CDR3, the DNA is TGTGCCATCAGTATGGACGACAGGGCAGTCTCACCCCTCCACTTT.

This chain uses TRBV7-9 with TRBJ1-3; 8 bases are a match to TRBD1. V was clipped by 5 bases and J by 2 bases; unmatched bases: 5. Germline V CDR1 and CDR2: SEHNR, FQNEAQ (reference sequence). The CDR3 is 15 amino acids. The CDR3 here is CASSQGQGAGNTIYF. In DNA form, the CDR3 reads TGTGCCAGCAGCCAAGGACAGGGCGCTGGAAACACCATATATTTT.